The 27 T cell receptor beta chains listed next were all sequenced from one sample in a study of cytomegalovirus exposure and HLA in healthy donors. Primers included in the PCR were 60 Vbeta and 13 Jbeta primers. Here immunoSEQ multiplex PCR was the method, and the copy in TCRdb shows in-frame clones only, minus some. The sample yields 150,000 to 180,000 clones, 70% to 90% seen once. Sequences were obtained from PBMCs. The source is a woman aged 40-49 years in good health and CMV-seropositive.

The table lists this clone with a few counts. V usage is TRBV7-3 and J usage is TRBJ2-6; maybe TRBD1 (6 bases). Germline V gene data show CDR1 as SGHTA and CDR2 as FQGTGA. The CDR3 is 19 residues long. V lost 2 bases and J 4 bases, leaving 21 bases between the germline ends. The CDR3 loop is CASSLPTRTALTGANVLTF. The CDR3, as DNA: TGTGCCAGCAGCTTACCCACAAGGACAGCCCTCACAGGGGCCAACGTCCTGACTTTC.

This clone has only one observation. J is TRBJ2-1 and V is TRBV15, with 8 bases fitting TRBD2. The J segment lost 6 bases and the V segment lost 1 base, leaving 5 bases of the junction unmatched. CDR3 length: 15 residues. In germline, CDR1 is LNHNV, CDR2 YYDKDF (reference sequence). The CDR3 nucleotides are TGTGCCACCAGCAGAGTAGCGGGAACTGGCAATGAGCAGTTCTTC. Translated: CATSRVAGTGNEQFF. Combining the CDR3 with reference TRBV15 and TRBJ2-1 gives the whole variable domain DAMVIQNPRYQVTQFGKPVTLSCSQTLNHNVMYWYQQKSSQAPKLLFHYYDKDFNNEADTPDNFQSRRPNTSFCFLDIRSPGLGDTAMYLCATSRVAGTGNEQFFGPGTRLTVL.

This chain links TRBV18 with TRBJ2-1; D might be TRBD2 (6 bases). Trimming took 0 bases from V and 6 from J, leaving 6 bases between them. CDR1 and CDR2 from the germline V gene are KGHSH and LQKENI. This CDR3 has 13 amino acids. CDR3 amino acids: CASSPPSGNEQFF. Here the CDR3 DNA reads TGTGCCAGCTCACCACCTAGCGGCAATGAGCAGTTCTTC.

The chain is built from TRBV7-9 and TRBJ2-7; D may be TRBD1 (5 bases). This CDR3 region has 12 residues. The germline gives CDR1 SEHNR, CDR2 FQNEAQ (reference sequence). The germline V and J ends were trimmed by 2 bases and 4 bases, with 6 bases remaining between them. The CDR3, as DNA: TGTGCCAGCAGCTTAAAGGGGTACGAGCAGTACTTC. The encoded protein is CASSLKGYEQYF.

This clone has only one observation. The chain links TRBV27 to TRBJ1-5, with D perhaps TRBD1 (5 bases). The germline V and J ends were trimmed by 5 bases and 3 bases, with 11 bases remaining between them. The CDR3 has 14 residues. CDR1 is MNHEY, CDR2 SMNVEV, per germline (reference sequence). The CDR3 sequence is CASSQGLINQPQHF. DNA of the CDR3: TGTGCCAGCAGTCAGGGACTGATCAATCAGCCCCAGCATTTT.

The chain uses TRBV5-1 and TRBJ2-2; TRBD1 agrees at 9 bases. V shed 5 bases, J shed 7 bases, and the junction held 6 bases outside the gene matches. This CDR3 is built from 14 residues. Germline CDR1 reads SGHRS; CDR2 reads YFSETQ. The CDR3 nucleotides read TGCGCCAGCAGTCAGGACAGGGGCATCGGGGAGCTGTTTTTT. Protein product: CASSQDRGIGELFF.

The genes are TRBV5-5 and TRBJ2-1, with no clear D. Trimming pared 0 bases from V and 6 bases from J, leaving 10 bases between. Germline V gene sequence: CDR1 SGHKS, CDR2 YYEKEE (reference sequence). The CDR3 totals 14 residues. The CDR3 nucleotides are TGTGCCAGCAGCTTGGCGGCTAGTACCAATGAGCAGTTCTTC. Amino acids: CASSLAASTNEQFF. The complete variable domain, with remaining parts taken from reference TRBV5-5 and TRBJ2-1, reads DAGVTQSPTHLIKTRGQQVTLRCSPISGHKSVSWYQQVLGQGPQFIFQYYEKEERGRGNFPDRFSARQFPNYSSELNVNALLLGDSALYLCASSLAASTNEQFFGPGTRLTVL.

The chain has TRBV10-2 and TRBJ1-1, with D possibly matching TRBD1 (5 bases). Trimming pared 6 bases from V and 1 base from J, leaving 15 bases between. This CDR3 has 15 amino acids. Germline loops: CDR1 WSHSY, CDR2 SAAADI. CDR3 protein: CASSLRVFGNTEAFF. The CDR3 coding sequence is TGCGCCAGCAGCCTCAGGGTTTTCGGGAACACTGAAGCTTTCTTT.

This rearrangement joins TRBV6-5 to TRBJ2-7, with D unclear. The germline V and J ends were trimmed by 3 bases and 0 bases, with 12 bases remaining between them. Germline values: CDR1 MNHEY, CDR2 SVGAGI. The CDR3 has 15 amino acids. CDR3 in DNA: TGTGCCAGCAGTTATGGCGGTACTGGCTCCTACGAGCAGTACTTC. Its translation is CASSYGGTGSYEQYF.

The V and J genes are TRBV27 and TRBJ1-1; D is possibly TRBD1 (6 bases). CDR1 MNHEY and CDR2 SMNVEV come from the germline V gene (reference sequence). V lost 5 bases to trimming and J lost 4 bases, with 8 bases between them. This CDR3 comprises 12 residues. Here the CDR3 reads CASSSRGTEAFF. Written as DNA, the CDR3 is TGTGCCAGCAGTAGCAGGGGCACTGAAGCTTTCTTT.

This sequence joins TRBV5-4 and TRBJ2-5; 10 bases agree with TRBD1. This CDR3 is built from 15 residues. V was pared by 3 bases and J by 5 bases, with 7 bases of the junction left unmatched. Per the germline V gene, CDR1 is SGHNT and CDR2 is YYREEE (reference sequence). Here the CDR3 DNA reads TGTGCCAGCAGCTCGGACAGGGGGAGAGGGGAGACCCAGTACTTC. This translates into CASSSDRGRGETQYF.

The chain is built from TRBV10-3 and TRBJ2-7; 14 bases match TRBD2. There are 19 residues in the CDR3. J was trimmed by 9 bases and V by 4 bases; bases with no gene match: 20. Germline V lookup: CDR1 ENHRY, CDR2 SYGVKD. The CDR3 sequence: CAISGGLAGGEPPRPRQYF. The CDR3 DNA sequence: TGTGCCATCAGTGGTGGACTAGCGGGGGGAGAGCCCCCCCGTCCCAGGCAGTACTTC.

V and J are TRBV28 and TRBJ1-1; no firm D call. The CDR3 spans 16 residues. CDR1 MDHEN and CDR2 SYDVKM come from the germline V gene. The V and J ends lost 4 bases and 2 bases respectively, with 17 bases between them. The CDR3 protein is CASSSPQRGLNTEAFF. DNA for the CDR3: TGTGCCAGCAGTTCCCCCCAACGGGGTTTAAACACTGAAGCTTTCTTT. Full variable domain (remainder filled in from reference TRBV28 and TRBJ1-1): DVKVTQSSRYLVKRTGEKVFLECVQDMDHENMFWYRQDPGLGLRLIYFSYDVKMKEKGDIPEGYSVSREKKERFSLILESASTNQTSMYLCASSSPQRGLNTEAFFGQGTRLTVV.

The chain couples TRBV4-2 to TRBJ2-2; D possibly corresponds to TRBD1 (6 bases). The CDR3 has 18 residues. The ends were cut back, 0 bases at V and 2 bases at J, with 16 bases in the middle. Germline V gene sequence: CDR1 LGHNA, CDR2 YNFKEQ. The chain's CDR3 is CASSQDGEYRDNTGELFF. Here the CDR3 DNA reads TGTGCCAGCAGCCAAGATGGGGAATACAGGGACAACACCGGGGAGCTGTTTTTT.

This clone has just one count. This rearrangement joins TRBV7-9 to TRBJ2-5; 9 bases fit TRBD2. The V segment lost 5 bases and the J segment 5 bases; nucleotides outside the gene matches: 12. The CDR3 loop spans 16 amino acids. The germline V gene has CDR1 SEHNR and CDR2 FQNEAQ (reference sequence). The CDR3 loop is CASSLFLAGGLETQYF. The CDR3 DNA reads TGTGCCAGCAGCCTTTTCCTGGCGGGAGGGCTTGAGACCCAGTACTTC.

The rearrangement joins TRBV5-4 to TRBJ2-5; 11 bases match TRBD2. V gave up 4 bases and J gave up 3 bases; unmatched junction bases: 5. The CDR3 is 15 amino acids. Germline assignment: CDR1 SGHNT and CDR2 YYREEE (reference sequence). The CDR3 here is CASSGQGLAEETQYF. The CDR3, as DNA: TGTGCCAGCAGCGGTCAGGGACTAGCGGAAGAGACCCAGTACTTC.

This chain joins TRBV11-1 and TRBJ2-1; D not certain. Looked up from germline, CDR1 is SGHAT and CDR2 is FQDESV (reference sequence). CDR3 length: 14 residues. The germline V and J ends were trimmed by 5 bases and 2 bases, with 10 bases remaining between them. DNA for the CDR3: TGTGCCAGCAGCCCAACTATCGCCTACAATGAGCAGTTCTTC. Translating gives CASSPTIAYNEQFF.

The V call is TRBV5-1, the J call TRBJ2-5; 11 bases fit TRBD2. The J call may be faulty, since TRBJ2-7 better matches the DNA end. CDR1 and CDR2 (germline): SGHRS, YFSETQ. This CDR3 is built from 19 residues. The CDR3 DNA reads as TGCGCCAGCAGCTTGGCTGGACTAGCGGGCACCAAACTCTCCTACGAGCAGTACTTC. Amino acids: CASSLAGLAGTKLSYEQYF.

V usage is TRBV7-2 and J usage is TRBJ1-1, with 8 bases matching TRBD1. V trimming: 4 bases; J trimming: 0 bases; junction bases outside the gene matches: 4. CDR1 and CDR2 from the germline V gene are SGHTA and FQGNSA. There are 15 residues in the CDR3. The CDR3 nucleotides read TGTGCCAGCAGCTCCCGGGACAGGTTGAACACTGAAGCTTTCTTT. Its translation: CASSSRDRLNTEAFF.

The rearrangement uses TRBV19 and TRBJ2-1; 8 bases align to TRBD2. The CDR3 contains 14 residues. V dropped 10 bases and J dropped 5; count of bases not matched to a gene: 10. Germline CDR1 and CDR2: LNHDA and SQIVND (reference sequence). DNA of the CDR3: TGTGCCACCACGGGAGGGGTTCGGGACAATGAGCAGTTCTTC. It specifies CATTGGVRDNEQFF. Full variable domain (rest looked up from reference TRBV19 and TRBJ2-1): DGGITQSPKYLFRKEGQNVTLSCEQNLNHDAMYWYRQDPGQGLRLIYYSQIVNDFQKGDIAEGYSVSREKKESFPLTVTSAQKNPTAFYLCATTGGVRDNEQFFGPGTRLTVL.

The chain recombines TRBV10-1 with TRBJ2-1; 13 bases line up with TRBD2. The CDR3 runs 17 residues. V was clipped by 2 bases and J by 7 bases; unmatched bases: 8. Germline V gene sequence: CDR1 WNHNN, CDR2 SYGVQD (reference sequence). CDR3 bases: TGCGCCAGCAGTGAGGGACTAGCGGGAGTGATTAGGAATGAGCAGTTCTTC. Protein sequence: CASSEGLAGVIRNEQFF.

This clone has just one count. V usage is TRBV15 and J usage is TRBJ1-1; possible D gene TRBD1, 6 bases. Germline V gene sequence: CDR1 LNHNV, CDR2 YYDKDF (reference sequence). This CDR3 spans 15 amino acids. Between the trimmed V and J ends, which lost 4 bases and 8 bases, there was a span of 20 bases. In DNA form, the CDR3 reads TGTGCCACCAGCAACGGCGGGGGGCTCACTCCAGAAGCTTTCTTT. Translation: CATSNGGGLTPEAFF.

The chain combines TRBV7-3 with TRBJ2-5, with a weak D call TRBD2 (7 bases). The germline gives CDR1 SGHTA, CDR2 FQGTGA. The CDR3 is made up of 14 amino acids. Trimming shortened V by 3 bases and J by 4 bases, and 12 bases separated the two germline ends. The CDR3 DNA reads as TGTGCCAGCAGCTTCGCTGGGGGGGCAGAGACCCAGTACTTC. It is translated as CASSFAGGAETQYF.

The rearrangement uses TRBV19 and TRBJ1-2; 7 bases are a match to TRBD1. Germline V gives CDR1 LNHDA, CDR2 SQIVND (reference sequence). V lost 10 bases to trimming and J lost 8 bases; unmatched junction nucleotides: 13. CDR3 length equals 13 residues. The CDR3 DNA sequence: TGTGCCACCACCCGACAGGGTTTACGCGGCTACACCTTC. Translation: CATTRQGLRGYTF.

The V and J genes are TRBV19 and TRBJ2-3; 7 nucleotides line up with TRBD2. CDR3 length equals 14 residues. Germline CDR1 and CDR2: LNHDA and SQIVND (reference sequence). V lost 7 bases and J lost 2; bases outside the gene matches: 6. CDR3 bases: TGTGCCAGTAAGGAGTGGGACTACACAGATACGCAGTATTTT. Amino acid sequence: CASKEWDYTDTQYF.

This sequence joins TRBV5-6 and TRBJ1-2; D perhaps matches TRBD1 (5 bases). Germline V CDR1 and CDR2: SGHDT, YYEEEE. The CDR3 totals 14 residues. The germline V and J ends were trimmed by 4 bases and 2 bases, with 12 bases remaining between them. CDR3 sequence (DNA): TGTGCCAGCAGCCGGATGTCAGGGAACTATGGCTACACCTTC. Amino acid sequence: CASSRMSGNYGYTF. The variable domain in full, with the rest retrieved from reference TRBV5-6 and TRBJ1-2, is DAGVTQSPTHLIKTRGQQVTLRCSPKSGHDTVSWYQQALGQGPQFIFQYYEEEERQRGNFPDRFSGHQFPNYSSELNVNALLLGDSALYLCASSRMSGNYGYTFGSGTRLTVV.

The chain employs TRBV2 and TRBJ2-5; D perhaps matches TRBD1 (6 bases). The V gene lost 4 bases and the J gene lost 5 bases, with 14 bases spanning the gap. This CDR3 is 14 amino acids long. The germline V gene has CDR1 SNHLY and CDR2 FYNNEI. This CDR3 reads CASSGRRGGETQYF. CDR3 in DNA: TGTGCCAGCAGTGGCCGCAGGGGTGGCGAGACCCAGTACTTC.